This T cell receptor (beta chain) was sequenced for a study of blood T cell repertoires in COVID-19. This clone was observed once. This table comes from immunoSEQ multiplex PCR, and its TCRdb copy is limited to in-frame clones, with some not included. The profile shows around 160,000 clones, 80% to 90% of them singletons. In germline, CDR1 is SGHTA, CDR2 FQGTGA. The V and J ends lost 4 bases and 7 bases respectively, with 10 bases between them. This CDR3 has 12 residues. Sequencing used peripheral blood. The origin of this receptor is an older woman with COVID-19, enrolled during active disease. The chain carries TRBV7-3 and TRBJ1-2; TRBD1 is a possible D gene (5 bases). The CDR3 nucleotides are TGTGCCAGCAGCTCCAGGGAGGGTGGCTACACCTTC. It translates to CASSSREGGYTF.